This TCR beta chain was retrieved from a study of persistence of HIV-infected CD4 T cells. As for the study in general: A couple of participants gave one leukapheresis sample; others gave up to about 180 mL blood repeatedly.

Whole-study results and caveats: TCRbeta richness was lower in CMV- and Gag-responding cells than in anti-CD3/anti-CD28-responding cells.

This CDR3 is built from 13 residues. The V and J ends lost 4 bases and 9 bases respectively, with 15 bases between them. Looked up from germline, CDR1 is LNHDA and CDR2 is SQIVND (reference sequence). A remark on this clone: The antigen remains unidentified.

This nonspecific control used anti-CD3/anti-CD28 bead stimulation of CD4+ T cells. Sorting of responding CD4+ T cells relied on upregulated CD40 ligand together with CD69. CD4+ T cell counts exceeded 400 cells/uL; CMV serology was positive. The libraries were made with immunoSEQ version 4 in survey mode. Each sample used up to 1 ug genomic DNA diluted to about 10 ng/uL. Generated by immunoSEQ multiplex PCR, the TCRdb table keeps only in-frame clones and is missing some. The sample shows 35,000 to 40,000 clones, about nine tenths of them seen only once. The input for sequencing was CD4+ T cells sorted from PBMCs after roughly 17-hour stimulation, taken from a patient who received antiretroviral therapy. The origin of this receptor is an adult man with HIV who was CMV-seropositive. The chain is built from TRBV19 and TRBJ1-2; no reliable D call. CDR3 DNA sequence: TGTGCCAGTAGTAAAGGAGCAGAGAAACGCTACACCTTC. Translating gives CASSKGAEKRYTF.